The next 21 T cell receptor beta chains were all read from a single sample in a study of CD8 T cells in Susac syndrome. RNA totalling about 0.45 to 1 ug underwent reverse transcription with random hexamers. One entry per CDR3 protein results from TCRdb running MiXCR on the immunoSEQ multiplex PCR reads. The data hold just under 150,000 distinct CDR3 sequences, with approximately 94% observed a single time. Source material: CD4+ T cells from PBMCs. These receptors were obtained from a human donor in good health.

Here the CDR3 reads CASSHVAARGYTF. The CDR3 nucleotides are TGTGCCAGCAGCCACGTGGCTGCTAGGGGCTACACCTTC. The chain couples TRBV5-6 to TRBJ1-2, with D hard to call. Germline V CDR1 and CDR2: SGHDT, YYEEEE. The CDR3 spans 13 residues. The V gene lost 4 bases and the J gene lost 8 bases, with 15 bases spanning the gap.

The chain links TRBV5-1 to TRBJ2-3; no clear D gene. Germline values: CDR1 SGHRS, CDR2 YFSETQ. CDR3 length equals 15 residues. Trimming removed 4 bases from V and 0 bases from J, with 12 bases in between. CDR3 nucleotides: TGCGCCAGCAGCCAAGAGTGGGGTAGCACAGATACGCAGTATTTT. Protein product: CASSQEWGSTDTQYF.

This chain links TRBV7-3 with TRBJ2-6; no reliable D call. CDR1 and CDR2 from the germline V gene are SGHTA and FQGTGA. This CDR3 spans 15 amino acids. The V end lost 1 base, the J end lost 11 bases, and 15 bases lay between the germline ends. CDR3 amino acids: CASSLMAGSPDVLTF. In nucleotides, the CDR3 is TGTGCCAGCAGCTTAATGGCAGGCAGTCCGGACGTCCTGACTTTC. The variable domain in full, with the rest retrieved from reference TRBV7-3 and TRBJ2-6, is GAGVSQTPSNKVTEKGKYVELRCDPISGHTALYWYRQSLGQGPEFLIYFQGTGAADDSGLPNDRFFAVRPEGSVSTLKIQRTERGDSAVYLCASSLMAGSPDVLTFGAGSRLTVL.

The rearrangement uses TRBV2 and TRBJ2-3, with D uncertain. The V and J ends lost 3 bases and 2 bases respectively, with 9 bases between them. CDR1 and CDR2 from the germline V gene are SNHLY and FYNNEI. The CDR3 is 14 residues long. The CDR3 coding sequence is TGTGCCAGCAGTGACGCTTCTAACACAGATACGCAGTATTTT. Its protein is CASSDASNTDTQYF.

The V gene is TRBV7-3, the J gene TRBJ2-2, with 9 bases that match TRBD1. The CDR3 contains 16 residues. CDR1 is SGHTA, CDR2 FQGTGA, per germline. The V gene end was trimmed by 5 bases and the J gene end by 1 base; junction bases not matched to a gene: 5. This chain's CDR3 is CASSPQGQGNTGELFF. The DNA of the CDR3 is TGTGCCAGCAGCCCTCAGGGACAGGGGAACACCGGGGAGCTGTTTTTT.

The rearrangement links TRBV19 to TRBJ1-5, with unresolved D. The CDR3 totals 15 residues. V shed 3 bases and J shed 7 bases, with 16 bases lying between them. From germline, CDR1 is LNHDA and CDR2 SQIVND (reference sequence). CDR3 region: CASSILRASGQPQHF. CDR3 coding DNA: TGTGCCAGTAGTATTCTGAGGGCGTCGGGCCAGCCCCAGCATTTT.

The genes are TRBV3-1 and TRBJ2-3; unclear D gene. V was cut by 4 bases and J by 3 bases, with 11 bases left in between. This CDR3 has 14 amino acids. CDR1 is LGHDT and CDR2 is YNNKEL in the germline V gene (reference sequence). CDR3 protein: CASSPKVVTDTQYF. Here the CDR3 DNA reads TGTGCCAGCAGCCCTAAAGTAGTAACAGATACGCAGTATTTT.

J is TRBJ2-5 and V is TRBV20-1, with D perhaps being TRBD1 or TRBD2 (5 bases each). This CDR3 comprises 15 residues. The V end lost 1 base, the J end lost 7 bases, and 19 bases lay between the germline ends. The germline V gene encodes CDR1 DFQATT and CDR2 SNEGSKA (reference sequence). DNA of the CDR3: TGCAGTGCTAGAGCGGGGCGGATGGCCGATTTGACCCAGTACTTC. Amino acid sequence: CSARAGRMADLTQYF.

The CDR3 DNA reads as TGTGCCAGCCTCAAAGACTCCGGTGGGTACGAGCAGTACTTC. Its protein product is CASLKDSGGYEQYF. This rearrangement joins TRBV5-5 to TRBJ2-7; D call uncertain. Trimming removed 7 bases at V and 4 bases at J, with 18 bases between. Germline V gene data show CDR1 as SGHKS and CDR2 as YYEKEE (reference sequence). The CDR3 contains 14 residues.

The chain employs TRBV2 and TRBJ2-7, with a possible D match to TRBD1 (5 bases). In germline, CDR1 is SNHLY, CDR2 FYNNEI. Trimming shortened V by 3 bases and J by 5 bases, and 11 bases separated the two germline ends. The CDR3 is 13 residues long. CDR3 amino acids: CASSESREHEQYF. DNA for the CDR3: TGTGCCAGCAGTGAGTCCAGGGAACACGAGCAGTACTTC.

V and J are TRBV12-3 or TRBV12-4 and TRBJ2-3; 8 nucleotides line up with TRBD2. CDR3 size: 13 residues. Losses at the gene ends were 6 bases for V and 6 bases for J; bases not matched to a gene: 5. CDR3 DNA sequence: TGTGCCAGCAGGGCGGGAGGAGTTGATACGCAGTATTTT. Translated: CASRAGGVDTQYF.

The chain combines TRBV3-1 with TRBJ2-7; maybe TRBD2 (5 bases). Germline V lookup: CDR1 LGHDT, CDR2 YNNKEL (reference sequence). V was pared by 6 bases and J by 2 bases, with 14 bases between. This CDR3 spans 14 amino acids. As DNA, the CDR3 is TGTGCCAGCAGTCATCCGGGAAGCCCCTACGAGCAGTACTTC. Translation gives CASSHPGSPYEQYF.

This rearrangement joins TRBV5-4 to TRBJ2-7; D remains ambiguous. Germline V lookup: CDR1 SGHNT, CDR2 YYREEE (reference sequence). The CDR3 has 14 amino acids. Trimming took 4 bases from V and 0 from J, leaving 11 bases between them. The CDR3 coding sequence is TGTGCCAGCAGCACCTCGGATAGCTCCTACGAGCAGTACTTC. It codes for CASSTSDSSYEQYF.

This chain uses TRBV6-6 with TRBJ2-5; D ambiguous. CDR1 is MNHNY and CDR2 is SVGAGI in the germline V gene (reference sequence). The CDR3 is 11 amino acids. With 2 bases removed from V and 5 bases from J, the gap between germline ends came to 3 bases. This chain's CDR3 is CASSYRETQYF. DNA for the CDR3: TGTGCCAGCAGTTACCGGGAGACCCAGTACTTC.

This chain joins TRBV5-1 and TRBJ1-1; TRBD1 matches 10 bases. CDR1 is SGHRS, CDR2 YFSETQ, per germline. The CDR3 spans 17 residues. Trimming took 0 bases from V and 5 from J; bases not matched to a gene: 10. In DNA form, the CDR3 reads TGCGCCAGCAGCTTGGTTTTCGGGACAGGGGTTCGGACTGAAGCTTTCTTT. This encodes CASSLVFGTGVRTEAFF.

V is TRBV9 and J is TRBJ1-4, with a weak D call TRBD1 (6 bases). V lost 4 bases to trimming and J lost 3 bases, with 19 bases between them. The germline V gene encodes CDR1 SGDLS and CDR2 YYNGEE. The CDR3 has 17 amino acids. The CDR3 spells CASSPRALQGPNEKLFF. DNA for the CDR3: TGTGCCAGCAGCCCCAGAGCCTTACAGGGCCCTAATGAAAAACTGTTTTTT.

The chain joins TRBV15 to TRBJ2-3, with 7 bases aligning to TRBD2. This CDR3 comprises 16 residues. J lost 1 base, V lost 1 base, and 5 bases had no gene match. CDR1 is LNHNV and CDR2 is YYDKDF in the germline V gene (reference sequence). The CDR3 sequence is CATSRGLAAGTDTQYF. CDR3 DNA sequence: TGTGCCACCAGCAGAGGGCTAGCGGCCGGCACAGATACGCAGTATTTT.

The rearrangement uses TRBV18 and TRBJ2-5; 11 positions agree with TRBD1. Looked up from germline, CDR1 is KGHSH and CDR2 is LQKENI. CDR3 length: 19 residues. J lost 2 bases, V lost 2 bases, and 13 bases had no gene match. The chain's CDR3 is CASSPLIGQGAPIQETQYF. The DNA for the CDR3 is TGTGCCAGCTCACCATTAATTGGACAGGGGGCACCAATTCAAGAGACCCAGTACTTC.

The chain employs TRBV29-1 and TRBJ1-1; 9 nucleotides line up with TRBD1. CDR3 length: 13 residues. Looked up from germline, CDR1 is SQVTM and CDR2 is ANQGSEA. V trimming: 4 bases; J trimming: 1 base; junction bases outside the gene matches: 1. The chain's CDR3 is CSVATGGNTEAFF. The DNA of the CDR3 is TGCAGCGTTGCGACAGGGGGGAACACTGAAGCTTTCTTT.

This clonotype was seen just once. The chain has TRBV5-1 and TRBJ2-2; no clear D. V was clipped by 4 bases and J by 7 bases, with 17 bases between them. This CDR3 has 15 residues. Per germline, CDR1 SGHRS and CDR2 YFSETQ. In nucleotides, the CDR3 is TGCGCCAGCAGCCCCGGTGGAGTTGGATTCGGGGAGCTGTTTTTT. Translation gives CASSPGGVGFGELFF.

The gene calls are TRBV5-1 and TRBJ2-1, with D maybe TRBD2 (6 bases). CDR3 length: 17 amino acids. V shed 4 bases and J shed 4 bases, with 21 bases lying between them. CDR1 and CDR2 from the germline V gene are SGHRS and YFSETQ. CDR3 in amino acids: CASSPGLQPVKYNEQFF. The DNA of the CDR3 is TGCGCCAGCAGCCCGGGACTTCAACCAGTCAAGTACAATGAGCAGTTCTTC.